This T cell receptor beta chain was recovered during a study of CD8 T cells in Susac syndrome (dated by TCRdb to between 2018 and 2021). Concerning the study at large: Among the sequenced Susac syndrome patients, 5 or 6 had clinically active disease and about eight were in clinical remission. At the time of blood withdrawal, Susac syndrome patients were either therapy-naive, taking corticosteroids (with some also receiving IVIg), or on IVIg alone. Whether CD8+ T cell activation and differentiation in Susac syndrome was antigen driven was tested using repertoire sequencing. The study compared CD8+ T cell repertoire clonality among roughly eleven healthy donors, roughly 14 Susac syndrome patients and 15 or so multiple sclerosis patients.

Peripheral blood CD8+ and CD4+ T cells from healthy donors, Susac syndrome patients and multiple sclerosis patients were profiled by high-throughput TCR beta sequencing. The Susac syndrome patients fulfilled recently defined diagnostic criteria for either definite or probable disease. CD8+ TEMRA cells were enriched by FACS, while bulk CD8+ and CD4+ T cells were purified by magnetic negative isolation. Blood was collected in EDTA tubes and processed within 24 hours, with PBMCs isolated through density gradient centrifugation. PBMCs intended for TCR sequencing were frozen in liquid nitrogen and were later thawed in a 37 degrees C water bath. The sorted or isolated CD4+, CD8+ and CD8+ TEMRA cells reached a purity of at least 90%. RNA was extracted using the RNeasy kit, and about 0.45 to 1 microgram was reverse transcribed with random hexamers. The immunoSEQ multiplex PCR assay, which covers 54 Vbeta and 13 Jbeta segments, was used to amplify TCR beta CDR3 regions. PCR amplification bias was corrected using a synthetic template baseline for primer optimization and computational correction. In the authors' own workflow: Reads were assigned to V, D and J genes according to IMGT and analyzed in immunoSEQ Analyzer, with only productive sequences retained. Clonality was calculated as one minus the Shannon entropy normalized by log2 of the number of productive unique sequences. Public and private clones were assessed among the 100 most prevalent clones of each patient and control. A clone was defined as Susac-specific if it was absent from the healthy and MS cohorts, from about 1,100 published viral clones and from other ImmuneACCESS disease sequences. TCRdb itself trimmed the public reads at Q25 with fastp, ran MiXCR and retained productive beta chains. Rows with a matching CDR3 protein are joined into one entry that keeps the most common DNA and genes. These V and J calls originate from TCRdb's pipeline instead of the authors' own analysis. The sample table shows about 82,000 distinct CDR3 sequences, and around 96% are seen once. The ten biggest clones cover around 0.62% of the sample.

The full study reports these points: The number of individuals in the TCR sequencing and HLA analysis was acknowledged as relatively small. Clonal expansion was observed in Susac syndrome CD8+ repertoires, with the highest expansion in CD8+ TEMRA cells and greater expansion in clinically active than in remitting patients. About 15 Susac-specific public clones were identified in the total CD8+ repertoire, and about 5 Susac-specific public clones were identified in the CD8+ TEMRA repertoire.

For this clonotype: Its antigen is currently not known. No clone much larger than this one lies a single base away; base qualities are absent.

The specimen sequenced was CD8+ T cells from PBMCs. The receptor was derived from a human donor with Susac syndrome.

Here is the DNA: TGTGCCACCAGTGCCTATGGGACTAGCGGGGGGAAAGAGACCCAGTACTTC. Its product reads: CATSAYGTSGGKETQYF. The chain employs TRBV24-1 and TRBJ2-5, and 15 junction bases match TRBD2. From cysteine to phenylalanine, the CDR3 is 17 amino acids long. The DNA shown is the 51-base CDR3, in frame from base 1. Clipping removes 5 bases from V and 3 bases from J, with 6 as the unmatched junction base count. CDR1 and CDR2, per the germline V gene, are KGHDR and SFDVKD.